This T cell receptor (beta chain) was sequenced for a study of vaccination effects on CD4 cells after COVID-19 (dated by TCRdb to 2021 to 2024). With regard to the full study: Post-vaccine samples across the study were collected a median of 72 days after the second dose, with a range of 14 to 241. SARS-CoV-2 spike-specific CD4+ TCR repertoires were compared before and after mRNA vaccination in COVID-19 convalescent patients and in infection-naive vaccine recipients. Altogether, roughly 10 COVID-19 convalescent patients and several SARS-CoV-2-naive healthy vaccine recipients made up the full study. The Oncomine TCR Beta short-read assay on an Illumina iSeq 100 was used to sequence cultures from other donors in the study. Overall study results and their limits: Clones induced by infection and clones induced by vaccination both contracted markedly at late timepoints after vaccination, which fits with T cell responses waning over time. In healthy vaccine recipients, vaccine-induced clones were almost all SARS-CoV-2 mono-reactive, with only 1 of 255 cross-reactive with common cold coronaviruses. The study was limited by a small number of convalescent patients and lacked early post-infection timepoints.

From a lookup of the germline V gene, CDR1 and CDR2 are SQVTM and ANQGSEA. The CDR3 sequence holds 14 residues, the cysteine and phenylalanine included. Only the CDR3 DNA stays, 42 bases, in frame from base 1. The junction shows trimming of 3 bases on V and 8 bases on J, plus 18 bases between the germline ends. Receptors were amplified or captured by the immunoSEQ multiplex PCR assay. DNA from the CD4+ T cells that had been cultured and isolated underwent TCR beta CDR3 sequencing. In the authors' own workflow: Non-productive TCR sequences were removed, reads were trimmed to the CDR3 region, and CDR3s of at least 7 amino acids were retained. The MANAFEST web app was used to identify antigen-specific clonotypes by comparing expansion in peptide wells with expansion in reference cultures. To be called positive, a clone needed expansion at FDR<0.05 compared with the reference and with all other wells, an odds ratio greater than 5, and a frequency greater than 0.1% in two replicate wells. Cross-reactive clonotypes were defined as significantly expanded in SARS-CoV-2 spike wells and in at least one common cold coronavirus spike condition. CDR3 similarity was assessed by Levenshtein distance using the stringdist R package, and unrooted trees were constructed with ape in R 3.6.1. TCRdb carries this immuneACCESS record with in-frame sequences only. Its versions omit some clonotypes, under half of them owing to an unresolved V gene in the studies checked, with the rest unexplained. The DNA was the basis for D and trimming; V, J and clone size are from that table. This sample has around 81,000 clones in its table, and under 85% of those were observed once. The ten most abundant clones make up about 1% of the sample.

As for this clone: Its antigen is not yet known. No much larger clone exists at a distance of one base, and base qualities are not known.

In the ViraFEST assay, PBMC were stimulated with viral peptide pools, and antigen-specific CD4+ T cell clonotypes were then identified by expansion using TCR sequencing. After about 10 days of culture, CD4+ T cells were isolated with the EasySep CD4+ T cell isolation kit. Two doses of either the BNT162b2 or the mRNA-1273 mRNA SARS-CoV-2 vaccine were administered to participants. None of the healthy vaccine recipients had a prior SARS-CoV-2 infection, which was confirmed by nucleocapsid antibody tests that came back negative both before and after vaccination. A few million PBMC per well were cultured with approximately 10 ug/ml peptides in IMDM containing roughly 5% human AB serum, about 9.7 IU/ml IL-2 and gentamicin. Half of the culture medium was replaced with fresh IL-2-containing medium on days 3 and 7. Unless noted otherwise, every peptide stimulation condition was cultured in triplicate wells. PBMC were separated from whole blood using Ficoll-Paque Plus gradient centrifugation and were then either cryopreserved at -140C or used fresh. The overlapping peptide pools covered the spike proteins of SARS-CoV-2 as well as those of the common cold coronaviruses HCoV-NL63, HCoV-OC43 and HCoV-229E. The QIAamp micro DNA kit was used to extract genomic DNA from the cultured CD4+ T cells.

The chain is assembled from TRBV29-1 and TRBJ2-3, and the D gene may be TRBD2, 6 bases matching. The source material was CD4+ T cells from PBMCs cultured with HCoV-OC43 spike peptides, sampled after COVID-19 vaccination. What this sample's cell subset or site label stands for: HCoV-OC43 spike overlapping peptide pool stimulation. This TCR derives from a human donor who received a COVID-19 vaccine. The CDR3: CSVERGTSSGTQYF. The nucleotide sequence reads TGCAGCGTTGAGCGCGGGACTTCGAGCGGTACGCAGTATTTT.